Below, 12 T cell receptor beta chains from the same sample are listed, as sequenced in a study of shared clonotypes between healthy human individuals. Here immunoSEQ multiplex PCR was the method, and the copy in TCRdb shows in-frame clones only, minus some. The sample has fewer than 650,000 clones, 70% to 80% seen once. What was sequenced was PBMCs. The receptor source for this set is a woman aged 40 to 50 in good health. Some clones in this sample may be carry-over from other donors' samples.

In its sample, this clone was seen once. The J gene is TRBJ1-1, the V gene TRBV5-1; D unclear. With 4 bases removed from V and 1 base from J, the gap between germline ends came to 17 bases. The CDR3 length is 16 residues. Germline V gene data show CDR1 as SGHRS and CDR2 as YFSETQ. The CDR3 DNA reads TGCGCCAGCAGCCGGGTTGTAGGGTCGGCGAACACTGAAGCTTTCTTT. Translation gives CASSRVVGSANTEAFF.

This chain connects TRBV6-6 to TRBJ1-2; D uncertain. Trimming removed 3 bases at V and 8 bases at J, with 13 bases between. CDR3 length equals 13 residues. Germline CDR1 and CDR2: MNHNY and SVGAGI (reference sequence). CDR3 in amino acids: CASSYRQAFGYTF. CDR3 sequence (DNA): TGTGCCAGCAGTTATAGGCAGGCCTTCGGCTACACCTTC.

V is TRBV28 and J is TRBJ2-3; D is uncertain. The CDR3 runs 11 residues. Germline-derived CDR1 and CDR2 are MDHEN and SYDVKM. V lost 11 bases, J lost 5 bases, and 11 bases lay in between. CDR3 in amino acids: CAAFRRDTQYF. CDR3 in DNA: TGTGCCGCTTTCCGCAGAGATACGCAGTATTTT.

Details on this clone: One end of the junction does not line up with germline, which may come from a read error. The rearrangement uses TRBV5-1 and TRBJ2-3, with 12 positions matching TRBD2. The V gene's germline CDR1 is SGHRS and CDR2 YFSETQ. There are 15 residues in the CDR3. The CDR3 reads CASRLGTSGSDTQYF. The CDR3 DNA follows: TGCGCCAGCAGGTTGGGGACTAGCGGGTCCGATACGCAGTATTTT.

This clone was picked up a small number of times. CDR3 sequence (DNA): TGTGCCAGCAGTTTACCCGGACTAGCGGGAACCACGCAGTATTTT. Amino acids: CASSLPGLAGTTQYF. The chain joins TRBV27 to TRBJ2-3, with TRBD2 matching 12 bases. J gave up 9 bases and V 2 bases, and 6 bases lay outside the gene matches. Germline V gene lookup returns CDR1 MNHEY and CDR2 SMNVEV (reference sequence). This CDR3 comprises 15 residues.

CDR3 sequence (DNA): TGTGCCAGCAGTGGGGGTATCGGGAGGGCTGCCTACAATGAGCAGTTCTTC. Encoded protein: CASSGGIGRAAYNEQFF. The V and J genes are TRBV2 and TRBJ2-1, with 8 positions matching TRBD2. This CDR3 contains 17 residues. CDR1 SNHLY and CDR2 FYNNEI come from the germline V gene. V dropped 4 bases and J dropped 2; count of bases not matched to a gene: 10.

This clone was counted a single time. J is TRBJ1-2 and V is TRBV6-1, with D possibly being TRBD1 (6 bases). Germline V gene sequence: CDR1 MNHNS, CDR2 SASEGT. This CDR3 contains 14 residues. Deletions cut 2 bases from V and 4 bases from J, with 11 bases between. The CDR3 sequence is CASSENTGSYGYTF. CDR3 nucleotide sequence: TGTGCCAGCAGTGAAAACACAGGGAGCTATGGCTACACCTTC.

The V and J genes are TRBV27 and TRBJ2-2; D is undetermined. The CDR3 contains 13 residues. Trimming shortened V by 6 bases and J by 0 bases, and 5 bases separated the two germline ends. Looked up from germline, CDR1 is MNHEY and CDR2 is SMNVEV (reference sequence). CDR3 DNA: TGTGCCAGCAGCCGAGCGAACACCGGGGAGCTGTTTTTT. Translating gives CASSRANTGELFF.

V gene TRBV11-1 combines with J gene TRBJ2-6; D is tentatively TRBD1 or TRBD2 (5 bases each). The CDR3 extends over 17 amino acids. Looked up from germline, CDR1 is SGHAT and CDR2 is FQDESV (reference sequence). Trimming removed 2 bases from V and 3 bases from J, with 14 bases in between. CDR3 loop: CASSLRDRYVGANVLTF. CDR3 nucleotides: TGTGCCAGCAGCTTAAGGGACCGTTACGTTGGGGCCAACGTCCTGACTTTC.

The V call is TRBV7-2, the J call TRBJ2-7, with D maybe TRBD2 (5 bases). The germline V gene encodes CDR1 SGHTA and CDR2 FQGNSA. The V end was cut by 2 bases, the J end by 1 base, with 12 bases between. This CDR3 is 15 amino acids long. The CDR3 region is CASSLYGSGSYEQYF. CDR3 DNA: TGTGCCAGCAGCTTATATGGGAGTGGGTCCTACGAGCAGTACTTC.

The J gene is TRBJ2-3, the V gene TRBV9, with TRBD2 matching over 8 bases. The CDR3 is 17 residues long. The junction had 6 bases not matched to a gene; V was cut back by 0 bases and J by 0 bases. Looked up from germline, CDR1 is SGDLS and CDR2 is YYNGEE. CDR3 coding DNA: TGTGCCAGCAGCGTAGGCAACGGGGGGGCTAGCACAGATACGCAGTATTTT. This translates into CASSVGNGGASTDTQYF.

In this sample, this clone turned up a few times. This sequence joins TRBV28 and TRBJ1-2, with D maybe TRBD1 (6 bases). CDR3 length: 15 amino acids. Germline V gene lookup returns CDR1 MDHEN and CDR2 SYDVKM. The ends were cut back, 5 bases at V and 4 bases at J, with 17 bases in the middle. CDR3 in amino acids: CASSALQGSSYGYTF. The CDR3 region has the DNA TGTGCCAGCAGTGCCCTACAGGGTTCATCCTATGGCTACACCTTC.